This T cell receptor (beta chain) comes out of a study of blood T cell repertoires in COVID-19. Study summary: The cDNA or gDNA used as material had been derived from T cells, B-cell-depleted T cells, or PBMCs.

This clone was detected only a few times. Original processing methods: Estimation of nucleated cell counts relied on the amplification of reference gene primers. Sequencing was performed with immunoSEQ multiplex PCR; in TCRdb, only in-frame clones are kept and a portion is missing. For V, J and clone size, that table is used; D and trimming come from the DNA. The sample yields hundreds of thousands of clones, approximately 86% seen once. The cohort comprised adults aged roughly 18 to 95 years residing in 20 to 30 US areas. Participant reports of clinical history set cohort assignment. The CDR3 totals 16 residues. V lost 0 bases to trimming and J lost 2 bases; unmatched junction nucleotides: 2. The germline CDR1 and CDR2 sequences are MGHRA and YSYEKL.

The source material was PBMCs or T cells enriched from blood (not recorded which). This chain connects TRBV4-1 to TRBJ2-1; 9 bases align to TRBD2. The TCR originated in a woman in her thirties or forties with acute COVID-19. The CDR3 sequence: CASSQDPSGAYNEQFF. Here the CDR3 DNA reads TGCGCCAGCAGCCAAGATCCTAGCGGGGCCTACAATGAGCAGTTCTTC.